The clone carrying this T cell receptor beta chain was seen ten or more times. Between the trimmed V and J ends, which lost 5 bases and 6 bases, there was a span of 16 bases. In germline, CDR1 is SEHNR, CDR2 FQNEAQ (reference sequence). CDR3 length equals 14 residues. Criteria for exclusion of patients were uncontrolled infection, other autoimmune disease, pregnancy or lactation. Isolation of PBMCs was performed on around 9.3 ml fresh peripheral blood. This specimen belongs to a study of T cells in Graves' hyperthyroidism and ophthalmopathy. Amplification of TCR beta CDR3 regions was performed using RNA transcripts as template. HTBI primers were the set used in a first-round RT-PCR of the TCR CDR3. TCRdb re-analysed the multiplex PCR reads in MiXCR, keeping a single row per CDR3 protein. The sample has about 610,000 distinct CDR3 sequences; roughly 15% are singletons.

The chain employs TRBV7-9 and TRBJ1-2; D possibly corresponds to TRBD1 (6 bases). This clonotype was sampled from a woman aged 40 to 50 with Graves' ophthalmopathy. Sequenced material: blood. The CDR3 spells CASSTQGIVDGYTF. As DNA, the CDR3 is TGTGCCAGCAGCACTCAGGGGATCGTGGATGGCTACACCTTC.